This T cell receptor beta chain derives from a study of a mutant IDH1 vaccine in newly diagnosed glioma. The overall study: Treated patients, roughly 60% male and approximately 38% female, averaged about 40 years of age. General observations from the study: Vaccine-induced responses were seen in roughly 93% of patients, spanning several MHC alleles. Pseudoprogression appears to have had no connection to changes in top peripheral T cell clonotypes.

A note on this clone: Antigen: not known.

The assay was immunoSEQ multiplex PCR, and TCRdb's table has in-frame clones only and misses some. This sample has about 30,000 clones; over 75% occur once, and the top ten carry about 21%. The time point was: baseline, week 1 (first vaccination visit). Treatment specified: pre-vaccination baseline after standard-of-care therapy. Those who donated had recent WHO grade 3 or 4 IDH1-mutant, ATRX-lost astrocytomas. The CDR3 spans 12 residues. Per germline, CDR1 MDHEN and CDR2 SYDVKM. Trimming pared 4 bases from V and 5 bases from J, leaving 5 bases between. V gene TRBV28 combines with J gene TRBJ2-2, with D unresolved. Sequenced material: PBMCs, taken from a glioma patient treated with radiotherapy, temozolomide or both. The receptor was derived from a man aged 30 to 45 with glioma. The CDR3 reads CASSSATGELFF. The CDR3 DNA reads TGTGCCAGCAGTTCTGCGACCGGGGAGCTGTTTTTT.